The T cell receptor beta chain under discussion was sequenced for a study of beta chain features in type 1 diabetes. Study results and caveats: In every one of the four CD4+ subsets, TCRB CDR3s were moderately but significantly shorter in Type 1 diabetes patients.

Every bit of the isolated RNA underwent reverse transcription, so sequencing read expressed TCRB transcripts. Using immunoSEQ multiplex PCR, the repertoire was profiled, and TCRdb retains in-frame clones only, with some absent. This repertoire shows roughly 50,000 clones, about 40% found once; its top ten account for less than 1.5%. V dropped 0 bases and J dropped 1 base, with 7 bases sitting between them. This CDR3 is built from 15 residues. Germline-derived CDR1 and CDR2 are MGHRA and YSYEKL. Details on this clone: The antigen remains unidentified.

This TCR was sampled from a man aged 25 to 40 with type 1 diabetes. The V gene is TRBV4-1, the J gene TRBJ1-5; D remains unclear. Sequenced: Tregs from blood. The CDR3 is CASSQDGMSNQPQHF. DNA for the CDR3: TGCGCCAGCAGCCAAGACGGGATGAGCAATCAGCCCCAGCATTTT.